Sequencing of this TCR beta chain was carried out in a study of blood T cell repertoires in COVID-19. The overall study: COVID-19 samples collected from the United States, Italy and Spain covered acute and convalescent phases.

Unmatched junction bases numbered 5, after V lost 5 bases and J lost 4 bases. Germline V gene lookup returns CDR1 SEHNR and CDR2 FQNEAQ (reference sequence). This CDR3 comprises 14 residues. In the original processing: Counts of nucleated cells, estimated from reference gene primer amplification, were obtained. Some clones are missing from TCRdb's copy, which holds only in-frame ones; the method was immunoSEQ multiplex PCR. That table is the source of V, J and clone size, and D and trimming were worked out from the DNA. The sample shows about 240,000 clones, approximately 78% of them seen only once. This sequence originates from a woman aged 55-69 years with active or convalescent COVID-19. The V gene is TRBV7-9, the J gene TRBJ1-2; 9 bases match TRBD1. The sequencing sample was made of peripheral blood. CDR3 amino acids: CASSPIQGAYGYTF. The CDR3 DNA follows: TGTGCCAGCAGCCCGATACAGGGGGCCTATGGCTACACCTTC.